This TCR beta chain is drawn from a study of T cells in Graves' hyperthyroidism and ophthalmopathy. Regarding the study as a whole: Researchers found most expanded thyroid clonotypes above 0.001 in blood as well.

Ophthalmopathy cases scored 3 or more on the Clinical Activity Score and 4 or more on NOSPECS grade, with duration below 3 months. Patients with uncontrolled infections, other autoimmune diseases, pregnancy or lactation were excluded. With V trimmed by 2 bases and J by 4 bases, 4 bases remained unmatched. The CDR3 is made up of 14 amino acids. Looked up from germline, CDR1 is SGDLS and CDR2 is YYNGEE. Amplified TCR beta CDR3 regions came from RNA transcripts. Using the HTBI primer set, a first-round RT-PCR was run on the TCR CDR3. TCRdb redid the calling of the multiplex PCR reads with MiXCR, one entry per CDR3 protein. The sample lists hundreds of thousands of distinct CDR3 sequences, about 20% occurring once. Comment on this clonotype: Its target is unknown.

Sequenced: blood. This chain joins TRBV9 and TRBJ2-7; 9 nucleotides agree with TRBD1. The sequence was obtained from a man aged 35-49 years with Graves' ophthalmopathy. The CDR3 DNA follows: TGTGCCAGCAGCGTGGGGACAGGGAGATACGAGCAGTACTTC. Amino acids: CASSVGTGRYEQYF.